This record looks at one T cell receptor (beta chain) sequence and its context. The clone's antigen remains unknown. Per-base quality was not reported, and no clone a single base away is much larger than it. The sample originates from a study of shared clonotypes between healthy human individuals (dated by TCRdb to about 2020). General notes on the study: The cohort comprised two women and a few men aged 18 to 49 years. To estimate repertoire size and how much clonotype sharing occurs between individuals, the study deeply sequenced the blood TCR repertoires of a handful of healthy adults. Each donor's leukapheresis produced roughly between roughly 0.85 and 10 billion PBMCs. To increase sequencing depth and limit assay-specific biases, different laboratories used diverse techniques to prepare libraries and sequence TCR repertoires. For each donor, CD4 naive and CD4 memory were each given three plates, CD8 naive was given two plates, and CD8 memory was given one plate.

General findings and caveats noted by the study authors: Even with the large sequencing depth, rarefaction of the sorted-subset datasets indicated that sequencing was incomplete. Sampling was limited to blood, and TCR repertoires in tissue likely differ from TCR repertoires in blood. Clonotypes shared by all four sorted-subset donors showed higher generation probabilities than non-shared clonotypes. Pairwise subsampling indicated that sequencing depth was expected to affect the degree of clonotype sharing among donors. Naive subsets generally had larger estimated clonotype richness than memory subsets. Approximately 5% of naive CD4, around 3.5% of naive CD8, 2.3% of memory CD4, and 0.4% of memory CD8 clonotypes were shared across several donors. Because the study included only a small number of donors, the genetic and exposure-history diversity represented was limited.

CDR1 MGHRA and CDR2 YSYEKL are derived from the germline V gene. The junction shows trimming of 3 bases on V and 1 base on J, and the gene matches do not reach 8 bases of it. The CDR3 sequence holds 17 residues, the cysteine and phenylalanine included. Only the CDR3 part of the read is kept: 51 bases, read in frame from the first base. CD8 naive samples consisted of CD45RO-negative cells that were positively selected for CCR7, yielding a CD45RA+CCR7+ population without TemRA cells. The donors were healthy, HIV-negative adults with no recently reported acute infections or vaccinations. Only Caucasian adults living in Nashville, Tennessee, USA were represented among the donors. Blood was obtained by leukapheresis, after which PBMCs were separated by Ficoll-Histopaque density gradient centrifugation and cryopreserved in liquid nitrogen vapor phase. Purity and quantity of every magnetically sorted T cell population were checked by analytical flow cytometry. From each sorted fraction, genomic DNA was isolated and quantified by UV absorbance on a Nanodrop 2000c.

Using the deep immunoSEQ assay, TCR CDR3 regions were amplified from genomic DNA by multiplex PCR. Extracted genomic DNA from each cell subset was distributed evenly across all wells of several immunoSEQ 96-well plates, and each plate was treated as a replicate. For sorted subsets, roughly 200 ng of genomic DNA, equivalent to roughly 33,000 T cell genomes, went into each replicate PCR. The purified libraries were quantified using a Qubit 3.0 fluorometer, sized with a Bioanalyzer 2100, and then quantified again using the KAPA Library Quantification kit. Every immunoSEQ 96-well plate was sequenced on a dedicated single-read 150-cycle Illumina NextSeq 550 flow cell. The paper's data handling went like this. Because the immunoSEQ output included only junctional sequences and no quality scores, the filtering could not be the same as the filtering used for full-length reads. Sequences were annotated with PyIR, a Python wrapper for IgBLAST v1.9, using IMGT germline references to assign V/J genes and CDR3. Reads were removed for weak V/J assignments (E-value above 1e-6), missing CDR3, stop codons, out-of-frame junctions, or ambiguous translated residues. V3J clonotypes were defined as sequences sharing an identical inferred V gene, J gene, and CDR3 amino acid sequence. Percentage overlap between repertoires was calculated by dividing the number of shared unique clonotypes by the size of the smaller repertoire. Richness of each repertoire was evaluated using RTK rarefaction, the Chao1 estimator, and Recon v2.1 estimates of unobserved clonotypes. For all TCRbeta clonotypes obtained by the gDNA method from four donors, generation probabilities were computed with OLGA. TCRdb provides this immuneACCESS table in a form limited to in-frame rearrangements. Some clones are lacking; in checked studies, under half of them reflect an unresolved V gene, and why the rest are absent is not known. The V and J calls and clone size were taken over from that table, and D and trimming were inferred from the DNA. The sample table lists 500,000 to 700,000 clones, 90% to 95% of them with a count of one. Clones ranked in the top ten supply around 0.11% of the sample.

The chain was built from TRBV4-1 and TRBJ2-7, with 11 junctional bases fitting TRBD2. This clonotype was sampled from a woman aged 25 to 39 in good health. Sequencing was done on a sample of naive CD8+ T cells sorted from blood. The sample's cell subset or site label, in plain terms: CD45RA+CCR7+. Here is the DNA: TGCGCCAGCAGCCATACAACTAGCGGGAGTTTTTCCTACGAGCAGTACTTC. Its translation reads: CASSHTTSGSFSYEQYF.